This T cell receptor (beta chain) appears in the sequencing data of a study of blood T cell repertoires in COVID-19 (dated by TCRdb to the early 2020s). Turning to the overall study: Collaborator samples came from the United States, Italy and Spain and covered acute and convalescent phases of COVID-19. Sample metadata almost always included a de-identified subject ID, COVID-19 status, age in years and sex. Samples came from the ongoing ImmuneRACE study (first 160 participants) plus 1,254 subjects from 6 global collaborators. Deeply sampled blood TCRbeta repertoires from subjects exposed to, actively infected with, or recovered from COVID-19 were included in the dataset. The prospective study material was composed of cDNA or gDNA derived from T cells, B-cell-depleted T cells, or PBMCs. The repertoires were released in a freely available public database intended as a resource for research on the immune response to SARS-CoV-2. Where available, HLA class I and class II types were obtained from metadata supplied by the sample provider rather than from assay-based typing. What the authors observed across the whole study: The quantity of clinical and demographic metadata differed by source and by participant and was supplied without curation.

Enrolling through a virtual design, the prospective study's participants ranged in age from roughly 18 to 100 years and lived across about two dozen United States geographic areas. Cohort assignment in the prospective study relied on participant-reported clinical history from a screening survey and a study questionnaire. For ImmuneRACE Cohort 3, a participant was defined as recovered based on two consecutive negative NP/OP PCR tests, clearance by a healthcare professional, or resolution of symptoms. In the prospective study, whole blood, serum and a nasopharyngeal or oropharyngeal swab were collected from each participant by mobile phlebotomists. Prospective study participants could optionally give additional blood draws and questionnaires over a roughly two-month period. Blood samples from the prospective study were shipped frozen or at room temperature prior to DNA extraction. From the germline V gene, CDR1 is MGHRA and CDR2 is YSYEKL. The CDR3 spans 14 residues, from the cysteine through the phenylalanine. Only the CDR3 region is kept as DNA, spanning 42 bases read in frame from base 1. The V end loses 3 bases and the J end loses 1 base, and a stretch of 9 bases separates them.

A single count supports this clone. The specificity of this receptor is unknown. Base qualities are not at hand, and no much larger clone is one base apart. The immunoSEQ Assay, a bias-controlled multiplex PCR, was used to amplify TCRbeta CDR3 regions from genomic DNA. The authors' pipeline ran thus. The number of nucleated cells in each sample was estimated by amplification of reference gene primers within the assay. To quantify the absolute abundance of each unique TCRbeta CDR3 rearrangement, sequence reads were collapsed and filtered. For each sample, productive Simpson clonality was calculated by taking the square root of Simpson's diversity index across productive rearrangements. In its TCRdb copy, this immuneACCESS table keeps in-frame sequences only and misses some clones. Where compared with another copy, unresolved V genes explain less than half of these, and the others have no known cause. For V, J and clone size, that table is used; D and trimming come from the DNA. The table for this sample lists approximately 160,000 clones; 80% of them were counted only once. Clones ranked in the top ten supply roughly 6% of the sample.

The V and J genes are TRBV4-1 and TRBJ1-1, with TRBD1 tentatively as D gene (5 bases match). The sample consisted of PBMCs or T cells enriched from blood (not recorded which). This sequence originates from a middle-aged man who had recovered from COVID-19. The CDR3 is CASSHPTGNTEAFF. Read as DNA, the sequence is TGCGCCAGCAGCCACCCAACAGGGAACACTGAAGCTTTCTTT.